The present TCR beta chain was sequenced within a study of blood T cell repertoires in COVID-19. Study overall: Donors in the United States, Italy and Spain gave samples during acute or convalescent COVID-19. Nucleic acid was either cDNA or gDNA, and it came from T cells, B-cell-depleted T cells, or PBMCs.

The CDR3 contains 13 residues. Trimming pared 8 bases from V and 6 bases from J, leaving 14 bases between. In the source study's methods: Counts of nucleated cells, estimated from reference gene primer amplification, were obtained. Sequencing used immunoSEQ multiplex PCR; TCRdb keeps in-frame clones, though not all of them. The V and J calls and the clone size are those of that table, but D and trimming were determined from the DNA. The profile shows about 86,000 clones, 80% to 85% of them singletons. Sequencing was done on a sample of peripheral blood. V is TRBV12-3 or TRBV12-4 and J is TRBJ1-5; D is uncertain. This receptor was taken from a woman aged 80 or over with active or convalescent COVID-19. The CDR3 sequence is CASVRRMGQPQHF. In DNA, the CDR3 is TGTGCCAGCGTGCGGCGGATGGGTCAGCCCCAGCATTTT.